This T cell receptor beta chain was recovered during a study of cytomegalovirus exposure and HLA in healthy donors. Germline CDR1 SGDLS, CDR2 YYNGEE. This CDR3 is 16 amino acids long. V was trimmed by 2 bases and J by 5 bases, leaving 19 bases between them. TCRdb's copy holds only in-frame clones and misses some; the assay was immunoSEQ multiplex PCR. Altogether fewer than 55,000 clones are present, roughly nine tenths being singletons, with the ten largest covering 1.4%. The chain joins TRBV9 to TRBJ2-5, with D maybe TRBD2 (7 bases). The specimen sequenced was PBMCs. The receptor was derived from a man between 18 and 35 years old in good health and CMV-seronegative. Here the CDR3 reads CASSVRGAGASETQYF. For the CDR3, the DNA is TGTGCCAGCAGCGTTCGGGGGGCGGGTGCTAGTGAGACCCAGTACTTC.